This TCR beta chain derives from a study of human T cells and chemical hapten exposure. The CDR3 covers 16 residues. The V end lost 2 bases, the J end lost 0 bases, and 10 bases lay between the germline ends. Germline V gene data show CDR1 as SEHNR and CDR2 as FQNEAQ (reference sequence). Findings of the study overall: Patch test score was positively correlated with the counts of PT1 expanded TCRs.

Time point in this sample: patch test 1, 2 weeks after DPC sensitization. The treatment here: therapeutic diphenylcyclopropenone sensitization with weekly scalp DPC. Unfractionated whole blood was the source of the extracted total RNA. In every case, blood was obtained before the patch test was applied. Many counts were recorded for this clonotype. Antigen: not known. Via MiXCR, TCRdb re-called the RACE reads, giving one row per CDR3 protein. The sample shows about 35,000 distinct CDR3 sequences, 5% to 8% of them seen only once. The TCR sequence derives from a woman aged 25 to 39 with alopecia areata. Some clones in this sample may be carry-over from other donors' samples. The J gene is TRBJ1-4, the V gene TRBV7-9; D unclear. The specimen was whole blood, collected in connection with sensitization to the hapten diphenylcyclopropenone (DPC). The CDR3 nucleotides read TGTGCCAGCAGCTTAAAAGGCTTTACAACTAATGAAAAACTGTTTTTT. As protein: CASSLKGFTTNEKLFF.